The present entry profiles one T cell receptor beta chain with its context. This table comes from immunoSEQ multiplex PCR, and its TCRdb copy is limited to in-frame clones, with some not included. The profile shows just under 85,000 clones, roughly 90% of them singletons. This record comes from a study of siplizumab effects on memory and regulatory T cells. Trimming took off 0 bases at V and 3 bases at J, with 9 bases between the two ends. This CDR3 spans 14 amino acids. Per germline, CDR1 SGDLS and CDR2 YYNGEE. Material: Tregs sorted from blood. This TCR was recovered from a human donor in good health. The chain carries TRBV9 and TRBJ1-2; D not certain. CDR3 loop: CASSVDRQDYGYTF. CDR3 nucleotides: TGTGCCAGCAGCGTAGACCGGCAGGACTATGGCTACACCTTC.